The clone carrying this T cell receptor beta chain was counted once. Antigen specificity is unknown. Naive CD8 cells were CD45RO-negative, positively selected for CCR7, excluding terminally differentiated effector memory CD45RA+ cells. The sample belongs to a study of shared clonotypes between healthy human individuals. Study-wide findings and caveats: A generally larger estimated richness was seen in naive subsets than in memory subsets.

Sorted-subset replicate PCRs used 150 to 200 ng of genomic DNA. This amount corresponded to approximately 30,000 T cell genomes. TCRdb's table, derived via immunoSEQ multiplex PCR, lists solely in-frame clones and lacks some. The sample yields fewer than 1 million clones, 96% seen once. Between the trimmed V and J ends, which lost 5 bases and 4 bases, there was a span of 15 bases. CDR1 is SGHTA, CDR2 FQGTGA, per germline. The CDR3 runs 15 residues. Sequenced sample: naive CD8+ T cells sorted from blood. The chain has TRBV7-3 and TRBJ2-1; D perhaps matches TRBD1 (6 bases). The receptor comes from a man aged 25 to 45 in good health. The CDR3 DNA sequence: TGTGCCAGCAGCCCTTCCCAGGGGCCATACAATGAGCAGTTCTTC. It encodes CASSPSQGPYNEQFF.